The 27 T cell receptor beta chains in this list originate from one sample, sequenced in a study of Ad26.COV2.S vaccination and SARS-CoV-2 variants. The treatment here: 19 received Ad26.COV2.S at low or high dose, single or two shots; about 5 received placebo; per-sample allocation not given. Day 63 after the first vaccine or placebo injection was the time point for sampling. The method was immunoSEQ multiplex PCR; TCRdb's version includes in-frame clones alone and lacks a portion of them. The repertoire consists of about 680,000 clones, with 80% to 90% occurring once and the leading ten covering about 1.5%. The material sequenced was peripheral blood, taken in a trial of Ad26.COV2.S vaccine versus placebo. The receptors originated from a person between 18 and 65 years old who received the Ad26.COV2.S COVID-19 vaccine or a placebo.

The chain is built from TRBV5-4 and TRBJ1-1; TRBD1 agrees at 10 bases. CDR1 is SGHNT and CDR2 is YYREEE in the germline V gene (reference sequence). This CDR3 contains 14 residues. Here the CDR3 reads CAASSSWDRGNAFF. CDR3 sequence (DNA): TGTGCTGCCAGCTCCTCCTGGGACAGGGGAAACGCTTTCTTT.

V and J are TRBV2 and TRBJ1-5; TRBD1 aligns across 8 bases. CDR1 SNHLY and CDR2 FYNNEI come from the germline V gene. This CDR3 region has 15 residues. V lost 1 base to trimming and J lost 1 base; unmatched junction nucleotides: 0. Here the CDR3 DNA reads TGTGCCAGCAGTGAAGGGACAGGGAGCAATCAGCCCCAGCATTTT. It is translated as CASSEGTGSNQPQHF.

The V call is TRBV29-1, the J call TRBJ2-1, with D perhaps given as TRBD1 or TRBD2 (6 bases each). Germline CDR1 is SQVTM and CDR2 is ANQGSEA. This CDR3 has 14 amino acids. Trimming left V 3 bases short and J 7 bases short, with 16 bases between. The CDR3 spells CSVEGGGRGNEQFF. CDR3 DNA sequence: TGCAGCGTTGAGGGAGGAGGCAGGGGTAATGAGCAGTTCTTC.

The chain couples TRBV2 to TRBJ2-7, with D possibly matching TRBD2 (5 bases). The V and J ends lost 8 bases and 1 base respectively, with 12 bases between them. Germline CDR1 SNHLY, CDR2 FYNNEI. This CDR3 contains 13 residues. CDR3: CASRRGVSYEQYF. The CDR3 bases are TGTGCCAGCCGTCGGGGTGTTTCCTACGAGCAGTACTTC.

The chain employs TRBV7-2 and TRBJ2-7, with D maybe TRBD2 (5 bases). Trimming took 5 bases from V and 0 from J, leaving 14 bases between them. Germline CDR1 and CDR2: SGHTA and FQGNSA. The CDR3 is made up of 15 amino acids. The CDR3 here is CASSPEGHSSYEQYF. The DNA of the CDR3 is TGTGCCAGCAGCCCCGAGGGTCATAGCTCCTACGAGCAGTACTTC.

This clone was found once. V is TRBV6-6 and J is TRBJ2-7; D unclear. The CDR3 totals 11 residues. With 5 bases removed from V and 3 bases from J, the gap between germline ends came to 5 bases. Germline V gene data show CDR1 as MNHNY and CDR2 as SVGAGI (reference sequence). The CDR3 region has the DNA TGTGCCAGCAGTCCAGACTACGAGCAGTACTTC. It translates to CASSPDYEQYF.

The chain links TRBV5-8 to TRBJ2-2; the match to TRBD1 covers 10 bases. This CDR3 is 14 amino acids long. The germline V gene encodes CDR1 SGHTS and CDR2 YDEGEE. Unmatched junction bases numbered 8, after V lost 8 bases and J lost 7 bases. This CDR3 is CASTGQGSLGELFF. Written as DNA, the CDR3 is TGTGCCAGTACGGGACAGGGGAGTCTCGGGGAGCTGTTTTTT.

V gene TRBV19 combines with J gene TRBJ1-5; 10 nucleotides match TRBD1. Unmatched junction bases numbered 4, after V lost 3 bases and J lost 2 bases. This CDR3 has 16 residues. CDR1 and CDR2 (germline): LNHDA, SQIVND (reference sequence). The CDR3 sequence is CASSIPGTGGNQPQHF. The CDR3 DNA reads TGTGCCAGTAGTATTCCTGGGACAGGGGGCAATCAGCCCCAGCATTTT. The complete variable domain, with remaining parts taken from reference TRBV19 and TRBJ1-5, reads DGGITQSPKYLFRKEGQNVTLSCEQNLNHDAMYWYRQDPGQGLRLIYYSQIVNDFQKGDIAEGYSVSREKKESFPLTVTSAQKNPTAFYLCASSIPGTGGNQPQHFGDGTRLSIL.

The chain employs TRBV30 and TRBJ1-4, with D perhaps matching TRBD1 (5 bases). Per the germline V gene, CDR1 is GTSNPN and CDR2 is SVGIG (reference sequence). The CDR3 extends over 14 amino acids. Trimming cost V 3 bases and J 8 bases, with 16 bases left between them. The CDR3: CAWSPWGGQEKLFF. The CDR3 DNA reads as TGTGCCTGGAGCCCCTGGGGCGGGCAAGAAAAACTGTTTTTT.

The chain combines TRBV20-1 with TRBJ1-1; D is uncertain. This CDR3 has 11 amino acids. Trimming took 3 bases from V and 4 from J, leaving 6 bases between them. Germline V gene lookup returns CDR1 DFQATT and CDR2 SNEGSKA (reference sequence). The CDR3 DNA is TGCAGTGCTAGCATCGGCACTGAAGCTTTCTTT. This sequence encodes CSASIGTEAFF.

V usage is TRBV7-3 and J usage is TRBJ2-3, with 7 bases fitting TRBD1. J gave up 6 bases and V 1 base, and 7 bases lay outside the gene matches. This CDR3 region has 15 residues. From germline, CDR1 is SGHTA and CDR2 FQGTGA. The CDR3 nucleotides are TGTGCCAGCAGCTTAAATGCAGGGGGAAGGGATACGCAGTATTTT. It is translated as CASSLNAGGRDTQYF. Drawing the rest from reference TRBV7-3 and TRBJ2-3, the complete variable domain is GAGVSQTPSNKVTEKGKYVELRCDPISGHTALYWYRQSLGQGPEFLIYFQGTGAADDSGLPNDRFFAVRPEGSVSTLKIQRTERGDSAVYLCASSLNAGGRDTQYFGPGTRLTVL.

The CDR3 region has the DNA TGTGCCAGCAGGCCAGGGGGCGAGGACATTCAGTACTTC. Amino acids: CASRPGGEDIQYF. This sequence joins TRBV7-9 and TRBJ2-4; 8 nucleotides line up with TRBD1. J lost 8 bases, V lost 6 bases, and 6 bases had no gene match. The CDR3 totals 13 residues. Germline V gene lookup returns CDR1 SEHNR and CDR2 FQNEAQ (reference sequence).

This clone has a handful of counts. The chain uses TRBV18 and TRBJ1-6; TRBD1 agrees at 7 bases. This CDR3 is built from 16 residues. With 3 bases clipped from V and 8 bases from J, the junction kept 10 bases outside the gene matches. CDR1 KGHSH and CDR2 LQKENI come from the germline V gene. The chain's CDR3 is CASSPFRGQADSPLHF. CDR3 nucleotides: TGTGCCAGCTCACCGTTCCGCGGACAGGCGGATTCACCCCTCCACTTT.

For the CDR3, the DNA is TGTGCCAGCAGCTCGGACAGGGGTTGGCCCCAGCATTTT. This translates into CASSSDRGWPQHF. The chain joins TRBV5-5 to TRBJ1-5, with 9 nucleotides matching TRBD1. This CDR3 has 13 amino acids. The germline CDR1 and CDR2 sequences are SGHKS and YYEKEE (reference sequence). With V trimmed by 3 bases and J by 9 bases, 4 bases remained unmatched. Looking up the rest from reference TRBV5-5 and TRBJ1-5 gives the full variable domain: DAGVTQSPTHLIKTRGQQVTLRCSPISGHKSVSWYQQVLGQGPQFIFQYYEKEERGRGNFPDRFSARQFPNYSSELNVNALLLGDSALYLCASSSDRGWPQHFGDGTRLSIL.

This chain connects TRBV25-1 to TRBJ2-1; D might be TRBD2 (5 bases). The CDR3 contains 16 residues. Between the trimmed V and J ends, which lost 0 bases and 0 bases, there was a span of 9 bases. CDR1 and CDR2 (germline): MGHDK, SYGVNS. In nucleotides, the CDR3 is TGTGCCAGCAGTGAATATGGGAGTCGCTCCTACAATGAGCAGTTCTTC. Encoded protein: CASSEYGSRSYNEQFF.

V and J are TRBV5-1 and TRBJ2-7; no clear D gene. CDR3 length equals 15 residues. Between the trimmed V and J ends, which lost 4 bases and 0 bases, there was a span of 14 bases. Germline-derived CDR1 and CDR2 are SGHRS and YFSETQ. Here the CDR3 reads CASSLDPRSSYEQYF. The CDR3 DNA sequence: TGCGCCAGCAGCCTGGACCCCAGGAGCTCCTACGAGCAGTACTTC.

CDR3 sequence reads: CASRGLGGETQYF. The CDR3 region has the DNA TGTGCCAGCCGGGGGCTCGGGGGAGAGACCCAGTACTTC. This rearrangement joins TRBV19 to TRBJ2-5; D may correspond to TRBD1 or TRBD2 (6 bases each). V lost 9 bases, J lost 4 bases, and 15 bases lay in between. There are 13 residues in the CDR3. Germline-derived CDR1 and CDR2 are LNHDA and SQIVND (reference sequence).

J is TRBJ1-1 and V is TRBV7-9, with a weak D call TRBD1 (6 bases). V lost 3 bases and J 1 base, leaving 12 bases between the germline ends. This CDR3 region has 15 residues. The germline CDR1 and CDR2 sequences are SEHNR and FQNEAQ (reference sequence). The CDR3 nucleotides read TGTGCCAGCAGCTTCCCGACAGGCGGGAACACTGAAGCTTTCTTT. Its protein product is CASSFPTGGNTEAFF.

CDR3 amino acids: CSHLWSNGYEQFF. The DNA for the CDR3 is TGCAGTCACCTTTGGAGCAACGGTTATGAGCAGTTCTTC. The chain uses TRBV29-1 and TRBJ2-1; the D is unclear. This CDR3 comprises 13 residues. Germline assignment: CDR1 SQVTM and CDR2 ANQGSEA.

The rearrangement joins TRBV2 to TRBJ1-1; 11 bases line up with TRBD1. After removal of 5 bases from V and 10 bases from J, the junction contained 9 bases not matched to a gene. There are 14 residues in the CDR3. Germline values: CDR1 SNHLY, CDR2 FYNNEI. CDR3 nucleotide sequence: TGTGCCAGCAGTACCTGGACAGGGGGCGCGGGAGCTTTCTTT. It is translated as CASSTWTGGAGAFF.

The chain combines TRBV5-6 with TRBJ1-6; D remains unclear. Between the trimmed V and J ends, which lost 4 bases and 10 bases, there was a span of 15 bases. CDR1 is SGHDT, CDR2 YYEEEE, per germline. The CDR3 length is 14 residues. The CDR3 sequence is CASSSQARPSPLHF. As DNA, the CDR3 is TGTGCCAGCAGCAGCCAAGCCCGTCCCTCACCCCTCCACTTT.

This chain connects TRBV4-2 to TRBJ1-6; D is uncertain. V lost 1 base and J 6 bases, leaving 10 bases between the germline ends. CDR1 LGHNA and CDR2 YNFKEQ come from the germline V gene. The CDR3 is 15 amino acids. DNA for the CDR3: TGTGCCAGCAGCCAAGGCGCAGGTATTAATTCACCCCTCCACTTT. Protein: CASSQGAGINSPLHF.

The CDR3 sequence is CAIRTGGQETQYF. DNA of the CDR3: TGTGCCATTAGGACTGGAGGGCAAGAGACCCAGTACTTC. J is TRBJ2-5 and V is TRBV10-3; D is possibly TRBD2 (6 bases). V was shortened by 9 bases and J by 2 bases, with 13 bases between the two germline ends. Germline CDR1 reads ENHRY; CDR2 reads SYGVKD. This CDR3 spans 13 amino acids.

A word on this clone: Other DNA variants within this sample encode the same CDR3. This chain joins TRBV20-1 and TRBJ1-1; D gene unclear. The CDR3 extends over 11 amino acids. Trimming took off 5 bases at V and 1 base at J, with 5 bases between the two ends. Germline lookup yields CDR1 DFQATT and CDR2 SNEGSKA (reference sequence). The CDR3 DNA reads TGCAGTGCTCAGGAGAACACTGAAGCTTTCTTT. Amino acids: CSAQENTEAFF.

CDR3 sequence: CSASDRQRTNYGYTF. CDR3 nucleotides: TGCAGTGCTAGTGACCGACAGAGAACCAACTATGGCTACACCTTC. V is TRBV20-1 and J is TRBJ1-2; D is possibly TRBD1 (5 bases). Germline CDR1 is DFQATT and CDR2 is SNEGSKA (reference sequence). CDR3 length equals 15 residues. Trimming stripped 3 bases from V and 2 bases from J, with 16 bases between.

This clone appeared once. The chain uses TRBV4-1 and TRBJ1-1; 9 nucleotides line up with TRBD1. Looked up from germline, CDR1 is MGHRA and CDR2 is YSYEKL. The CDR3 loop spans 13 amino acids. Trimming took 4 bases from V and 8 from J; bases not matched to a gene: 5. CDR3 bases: TGCGCCAGCAGCCGGGGACAGGGAGGGGAAGCTTTCTTT. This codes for CASSRGQGGEAFF.

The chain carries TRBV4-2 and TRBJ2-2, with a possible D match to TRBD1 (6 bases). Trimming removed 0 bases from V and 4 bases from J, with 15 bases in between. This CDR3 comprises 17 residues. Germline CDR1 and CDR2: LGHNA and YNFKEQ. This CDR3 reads CASSQDNRAGSTGELFF. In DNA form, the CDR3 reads TGTGCCAGCAGCCAAGATAACAGGGCGGGTAGCACCGGGGAGCTGTTTTTT.